This is a list of T cell receptor beta chains from one sample in a study of post-analysis software for immune sequencing data. TCRdb independently ran MiXCR on the PCR reads; one entry per CDR3 protein. The sample includes around 440,000 distinct CDR3 sequences, roughly 45% of them seen just once. Sequenced material: blood. These receptors were collected from a girl between 5 and 17 years old with multiple sclerosis. The CDR3 runs from the conserved cysteine through the conserved F or W.

>TRBV20-1
CSASSGREVSYEQYF
>TRBV5-1
CASRGLAGDDEQFF
>TRBV20-1
CSATDPSGTAYNEQFF
>TRBV5-1
CASSLRDTWTSGYSSYEQYF
>TRBV14
CASSQDSTQYF
>TRBV18
CASSPVVLPQNEQFF
>TRBV7-2
CASSSDWSTDTQYF
>TRBV29-1
CSVQGSRGYTF
>TRBV15
CATSRALAGDYNEQFF
>TRBV20-1
CSARDRAGPYNEQFF
>TRBV7-6
CASSLEAITGTQYF
>TRBV6-5
CASRMGGSGCTF
>TRBV27
CASAAGTTYNEQFF
>TRBV10-3
CAISESRPGQGASYGYTF
>TRBV18
CASSPNDRDEKLFF
>TRBV20-1
CSAAGNSNQPQHF
>TRBV27
CASSPSLAEPRETQYF
>TRBV4-1
CASSQAPRGPYEQYF
>TRBV24-1
CATSDWTSGDNEQFF
>TRBV24-1
CATGSFSTDTQYF
>TRBV4-1
CASSQGSGTGELFF
>TRBV11-2
CATTEEDSGSYEQYF
>TRBV20-1
CSARETGGLAGFHEQYF
>TRBV20-1
CSANKVEFNEKLFF
>TRBV20-1
CSAHTGRELGETQYF
>TRBV29-1
CSVESGADYGYTF
>TRBV4-1
CASSQEADYGYTF
>TRBV15
CVTSRRGGQGLEQFF
>TRBV7-2
CASSFMRSDRYEQYF
>TRBV5-1
CASSLTAENYGYTF
>TRBV4-1
CASSQEGTDSYNEQFF
>TRBV9
CASSGTSESDTQYF
>TRBV6-1
CASSRGGDGSGLYNEQFF
>TRBV6-5
CASRGLAGGSYNEQFF
>TRBV9
CASSPRPTEDDEQFF
>TRBV18
CASSPGRNQPQHF
>TRBV20-1
CSARDTGSLPQHF
>TRBV4-3
CASSQVAGVHEQYF
>TRBV5-1
CASSLDLSLQGGPEAFF
>TRBV27
CASAHRGGIYEQYF
>TRBV4-3
CASSQDLRTGGKDTQYF
>TRBV21-1
CASSTPGLSPYGYTF
>TRBV28
CASRPPGLAGVRTQYF
>TRBV20-1
CSARDPGLAGVNNEQFF
>TRBV5-6
CASRGAGVNEGETQYF
>TRBV7-2
CASSKGLAASYNEQFF
>TRBV5-1
CASSLAPTVSYEQYF
>TRBV10-3
CATGQPPDTQYF
>TRBV7-3
CASSPGGRATDTQYF
>TRBV20-1
CSASWTGGREKLFF
>TRBV12-3/TRBV12-4
CASLKGGTRYNEQFF
>TRBV4-1
CASSQDGGQGRDGYTF
>TRBV5-1
CASSLFPLLGLSQHNEQFF
>TRBV20-1
CSARVGAYEQYF
>TRBV5-1
CASSLSTARNTEAFF